Listed below are T cell receptor beta chains from one sample, sequenced in a study of cytomegalovirus exposure and HLA in healthy donors. Data came from immunoSEQ multiplex PCR; TCRdb stores just in-frame clones and leaves some out. Of approximately 100,000 clones listed, 60% to 85% are singletons. The sample comprised PBMCs. The origin of the receptors is a man aged 45-65 years in good health and CMV-seropositive. Both conserved end residues are part of each CDR3. A D gene is named only where the DNA matches it firmly. Clone size, where shown, is once, few, many, or a class for clones that have expanded.

d_call j_call v_call clone_size cdr3_aa cdr3_nt
TRBD1 TRBJ1-5 TRBV6-5 few CASSYSGQGGQPQHF TGTGCCAGCAGTTACTCCGGACAGGGGGGTCAGCCCCAGCATTTT
- TRBJ1-1 TRBV6-1 - CASSEGSLSMNTEAFF TGTGCCAGCAGTGAGGGCAGCTTATCAATGAACACTGAAGCTTTCTTT
- TRBJ2-5 TRBV10-3 - CAISVQIQETQYF TGTGCCATCAGTGTACAGATTCAAGAGACCCAGTACTTC
TRBD1 TRBJ1-5 TRBV27 few CASRPGQGAGQPQHF TGTGCCAGCAGACCCGGACAGGGGGCGGGTCAGCCCCAGCATTTT
- TRBJ1-4 TRBV2 - CASSERVTGEKLFF TGTGCCAGCAGTGAAAGGGTGACAGGCGAAAAACTGTTTTTT
TRBD2 TRBJ2-2 TRBV30 - CAWSPGLAVGELFF TGTGCCTGGAGTCCAGGACTAGCGGTCGGGGAGCTGTTTTTT
- TRBJ1-5 TRBV6-5 - CASRGPGAIGQPQHF TGTGCCAGCAGAGGTCCAGGGGCGATAGGTCAGCCCCAGCATTTT
- TRBJ2-5 TRBV27 few CASSFSGQETQYF TGTGCCAGCAGTTTTTCAGGACAAGAGACCCAGTACTTC
TRBD2 TRBJ2-3 TRBV28 - CASSLSSGGARDTQYF TGTGCCAGCAGTTTATCTAGCGGGGGGGCTAGGGATACGCAGTATTTT
TRBD1 TRBJ1-4 TRBV6-6 - CASSYSGQNGEKLFF TGTGCCAGCAGTTACTCGGGACAGAATGGTGAAAAACTGTTTTTT
TRBD1 TRBJ2-3 TRBV7-9 - CASSLFLDRDLTDTQYF TGTGCCAGCAGCTTATTTTTGGACAGGGATTTGACAGATACGCAGTATTTT
TRBD2 TRBJ2-1 TRBV7-2 - CASSLNSGNNEQFF TGTGCCAGCAGCTTAAATAGCGGGAACAATGAGCAGTTCTTC
- TRBJ2-1 TRBV2 few CASSEPRGTYNEQFF TGTGCCAGCAGTGAACCGAGGGGGACCTACAATGAGCAGTTCTTC
- TRBJ1-1 TRBV28 once CASTLPGGASEAFF TGTGCCAGCACCCTACCGGGGGGCGCTTCTGAAGCTTTCTTT
TRBD1 TRBJ2-7 TRBV19 once CASSIGRGPYEQYF TGTGCCAGTAGTATAGGCAGGGGGCCCTACGAGCAGTACTTC
- TRBJ2-7 TRBV5-1 - CASSLLGAPYEQYF TGCGCCAGCAGCCTCCTGGGGGCCCCCTACGAGCAGTACTTC
- TRBJ1-1 TRBV9 few CASSLQAGITEAFF TGTGCCAGCAGCCTGCAGGCGGGAATCACTGAAGCTTTCTTT
TRBD2 TRBJ2-2 TRBV7-3 - CASSSNPGLAGNTGELFF TGTGCCAGCAGCTCGAACCCCGGACTAGCGGGGAACACCGGGGAGCTGTTTTTT
- TRBJ2-1 TRBV5-6 once CASSPTGLANEQFF TGTGCCAGCAGCCCGACTGGACTTGCCAATGAGCAGTTCTTC
- TRBJ2-7 TRBV21-1 few CATRTSGSRKSYEQYF TGTGCCACCCGGACTAGCGGGAGTCGTAAGAGCTACGAGCAGTACTTC
TRBD2 TRBJ2-3 TRBV5-4 - CASSSRTSAEYMDTQYF TGTGCCAGCAGCTCCCGGACTAGCGCGGAATATATGGATACGCAGTATTTT
- TRBJ2-7 TRBV7-9 - CASSAGQTYEQYF TGTGCCAGCAGCGCGGGACAGACCTACGAGCAGTACTTC
- TRBJ2-5 TRBV6-6 - CASSYSSRGGQETQYF TGTGCCAGCAGTTACTCATCTCGAGGGGGCCAAGAGACCCAGTACTTC
- TRBJ2-7 TRBV2 - CASSVERNEQYF TGTGCCAGCAGTGTTGAGAGGAACGAGCAGTACTTC
TRBD2 TRBJ2-4 TRBV6-1 - CASSGGLATPLAKNIQYF TGTGCCAGCAGTGGCGGACTAGCAACCCCTTTAGCCAAAAACATTCAGTACTTC
TRBD1 TRBJ1-2 TRBV19 once CASSPQGARRYGYTF TGTGCCAGTAGCCCACAGGGGGCGCGAAGATATGGCTACACCTTC
- TRBJ2-1 TRBV5-1 - CASSSTGTSYNEQFF TGCGCCAGCAGCTCTACCGGGACATCTTACAATGAGCAGTTCTTC
TRBD1 TRBJ1-4 TRBV2 - CASSRGQVWNEKLFF TGTGCCAGCAGTAGAGGACAGGTTTGGAATGAAAAACTGTTTTTT
- TRBJ1-2 TRBV28 - CASSSLRVNYGYTF TGTGCCAGCAGCTCGCTCAGGGTCAACTATGGCTACACCTTC
- TRBJ1-5 TRBV7-2 - CASSFSGGNQPQHF TGTGCCAGCAGCTTTTCAGGGGGCAATCAGCCCCAGCATTTT
TRBD1 TRBJ2-7 TRBV5-1 - CASSLRGQGTEQYF TGCGCCAGCAGCTTGAGGGGACAGGGTACCGAGCAGTACTTC